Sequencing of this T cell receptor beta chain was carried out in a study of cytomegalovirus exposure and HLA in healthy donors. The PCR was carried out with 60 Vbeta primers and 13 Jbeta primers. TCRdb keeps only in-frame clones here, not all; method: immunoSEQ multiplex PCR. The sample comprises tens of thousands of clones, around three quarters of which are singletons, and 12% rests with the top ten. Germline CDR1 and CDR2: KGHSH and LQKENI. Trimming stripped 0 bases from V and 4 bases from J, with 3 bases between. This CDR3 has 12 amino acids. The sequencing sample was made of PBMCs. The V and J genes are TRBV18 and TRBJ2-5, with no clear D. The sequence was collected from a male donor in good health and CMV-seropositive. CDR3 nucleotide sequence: TGTGCCAGCTCACCACCCCGAGAGACCCAGTACTTC. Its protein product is CASSPPRETQYF.